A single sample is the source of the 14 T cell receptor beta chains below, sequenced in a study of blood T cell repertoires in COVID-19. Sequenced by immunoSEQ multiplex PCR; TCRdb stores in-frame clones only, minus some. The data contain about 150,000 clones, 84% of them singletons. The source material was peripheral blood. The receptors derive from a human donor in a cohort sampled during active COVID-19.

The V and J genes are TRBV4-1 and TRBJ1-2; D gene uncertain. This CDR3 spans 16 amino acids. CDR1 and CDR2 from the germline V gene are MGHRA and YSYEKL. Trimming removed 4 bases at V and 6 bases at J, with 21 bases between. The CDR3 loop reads CASSLPERGIEDGYTF. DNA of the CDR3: TGCGCCAGCAGCCTCCCCGAGAGAGGGATAGAGGATGGCTACACCTTC.

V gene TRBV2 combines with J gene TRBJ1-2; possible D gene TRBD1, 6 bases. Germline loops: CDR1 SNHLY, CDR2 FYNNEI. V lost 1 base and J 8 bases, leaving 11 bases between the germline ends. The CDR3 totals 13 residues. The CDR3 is CASSEVRGVGYTF. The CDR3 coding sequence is TGTGCCAGCAGTGAAGTCAGGGGAGTGGGCTACACCTTC.

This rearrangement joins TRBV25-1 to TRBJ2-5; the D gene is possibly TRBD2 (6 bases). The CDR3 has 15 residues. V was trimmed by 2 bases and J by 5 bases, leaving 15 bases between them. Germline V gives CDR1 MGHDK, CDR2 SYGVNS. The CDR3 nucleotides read TGTGCCAGCAGTGAAGGGGGACTCCTGGGGGAGACCCAGTACTTC. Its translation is CASSEGGLLGETQYF. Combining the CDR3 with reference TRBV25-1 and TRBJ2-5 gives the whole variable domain EADIYQTPRYLVIGTGKKITLECSQTMGHDKMYWYQQDPGMELHLIHYSYGVNSTEKGDLSSESTVSRIRTEHFPLTLESARPSHTSQYLCASSEGGLLGETQYFGPGTRLLVL.

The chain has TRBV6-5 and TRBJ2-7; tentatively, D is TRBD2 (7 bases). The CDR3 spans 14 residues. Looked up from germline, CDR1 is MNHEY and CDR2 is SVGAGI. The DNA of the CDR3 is TGTGCCAGCAGTTACCCTGTTGGGGGGGGCCCCTCGGACGTC. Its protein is CASSYPVGGGPSDV.

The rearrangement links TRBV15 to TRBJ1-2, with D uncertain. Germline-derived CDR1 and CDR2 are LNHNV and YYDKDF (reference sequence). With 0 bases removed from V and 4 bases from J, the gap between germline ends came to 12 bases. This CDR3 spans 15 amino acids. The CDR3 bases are TGTGCCACCAGCAGAGACGGAGGTCTCTCCTATGGCTACACCTTC. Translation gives CATSRDGGLSYGYTF.

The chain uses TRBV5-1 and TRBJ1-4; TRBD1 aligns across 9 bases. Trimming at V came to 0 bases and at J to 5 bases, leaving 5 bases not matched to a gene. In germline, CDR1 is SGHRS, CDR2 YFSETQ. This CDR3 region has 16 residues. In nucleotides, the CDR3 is TGCGCCAGCAGCTTGGAAGCACAGGGGGCAAATGAAAAACTGTTTTTT. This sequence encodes CASSLEAQGANEKLFF.

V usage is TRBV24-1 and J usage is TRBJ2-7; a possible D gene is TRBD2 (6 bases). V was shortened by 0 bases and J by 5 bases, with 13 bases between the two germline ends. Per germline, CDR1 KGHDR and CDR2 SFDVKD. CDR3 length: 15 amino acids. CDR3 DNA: TGTGCCACCAGTGATTTGGGCATACTAGCTAACGAGCAGTACGTC. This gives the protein CATSDLGILANEQYV.

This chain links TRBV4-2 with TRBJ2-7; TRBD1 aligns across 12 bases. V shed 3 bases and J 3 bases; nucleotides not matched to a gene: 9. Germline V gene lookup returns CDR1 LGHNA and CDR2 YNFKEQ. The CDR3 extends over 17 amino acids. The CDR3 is CASSQAGTGGGIYEQYF. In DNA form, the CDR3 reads TGTGCCAGCAGCCAGGCCGGGACAGGGGGCGGAATCTACGAGCAGTACTTC.

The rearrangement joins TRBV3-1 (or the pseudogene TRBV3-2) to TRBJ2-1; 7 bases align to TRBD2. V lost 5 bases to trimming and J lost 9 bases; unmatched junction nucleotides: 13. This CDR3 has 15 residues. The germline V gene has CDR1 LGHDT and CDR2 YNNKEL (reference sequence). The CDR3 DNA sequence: TGTGCCAGCAGCTCCCTTAGCGGGCTCGGAGGTGAGCAGTTCTTC. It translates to CASSSLSGLGGEQFF.

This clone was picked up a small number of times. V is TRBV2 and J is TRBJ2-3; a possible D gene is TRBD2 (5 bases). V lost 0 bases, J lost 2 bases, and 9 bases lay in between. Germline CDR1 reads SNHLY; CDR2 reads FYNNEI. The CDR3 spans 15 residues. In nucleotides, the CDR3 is TGTGCCAGCAGTGAAGCCGACTACCTCACAGATACGCAGTATTTT. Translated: CASSEADYLTDTQYF.

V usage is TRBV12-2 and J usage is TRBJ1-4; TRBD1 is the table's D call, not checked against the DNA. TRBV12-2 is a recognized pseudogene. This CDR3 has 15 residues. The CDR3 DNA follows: TGTGCGCCGGGGACAGGGGATTTTAATAATGAAAAACTGTTTTTT. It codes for CAPGTGDFNNEKLFF.

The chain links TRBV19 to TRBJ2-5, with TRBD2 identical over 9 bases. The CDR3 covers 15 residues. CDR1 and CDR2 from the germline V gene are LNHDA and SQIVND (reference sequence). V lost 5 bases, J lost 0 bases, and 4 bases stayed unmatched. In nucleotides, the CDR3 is TGTGCCAGTAGTCTTCTAGCGGGGCACCAAGAGACCCAGTACTTC. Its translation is CASSLLAGHQETQYF.

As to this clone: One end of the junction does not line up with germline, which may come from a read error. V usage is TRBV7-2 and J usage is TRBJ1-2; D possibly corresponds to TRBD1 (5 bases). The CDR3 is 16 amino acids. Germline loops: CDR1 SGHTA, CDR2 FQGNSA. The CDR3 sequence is CASRLAPGIGAYGYTF. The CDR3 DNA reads TGTGCCAGCAGGTTAGCGCCGGGCATAGGGGCCTATGGCTACACCTTC.

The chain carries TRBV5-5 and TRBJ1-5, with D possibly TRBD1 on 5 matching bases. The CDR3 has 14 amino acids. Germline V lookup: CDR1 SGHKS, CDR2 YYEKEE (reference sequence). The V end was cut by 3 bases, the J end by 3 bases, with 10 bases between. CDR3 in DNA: TGTGCCAGCAGCTCTGAAGGGGACAATCAGCCCCAGCATTTT. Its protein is CASSSEGDNQPQHF.